This TCR beta chain was profiled in a study of blood T cell repertoires in COVID-19 (dated by TCRdb to the early 2020s). The study in broad terms: Collaborator samples came from the United States, Italy and Spain and covered acute and convalescent phases of COVID-19. The material from the prospective study consisted of cDNA or gDNA derived from T cells, B-cell-depleted T cells, or PBMCs. Samples were obtained from the ongoing ImmuneRACE study (first 160 participants) and from over 1,000 subjects provided by 6 global collaborators. A freely available public database, intended as a resource for researchers studying the immune response to SARS-CoV-2, is where the repertoires were released. Where available, HLA class I and class II types were obtained from metadata supplied by the sample provider rather than from assay-based typing. Subjects who had been exposed to COVID-19, were actively infected with it, or had recovered from it provided the deeply sampled blood TCRbeta repertoires that made up the dataset. Nearly every sample came with metadata listing a de-identified subject ID, COVID-19 status, age in years and sex. Summary of the overall study and its limitations: How much clinical and demographic metadata was included differed by source and by participant, and the metadata was provided uncurated.

TCRbeta CDR3 regions were amplified from genomic DNA by means of the immunoSEQ Assay, a bias-controlled multiplex PCR. Turning to the authors' computational methods: The number of nucleated cells in each sample was estimated from the amplification of reference gene primers within the assay. To quantify the absolute abundance of each unique TCRbeta CDR3 rearrangement, sequence reads were collapsed and filtered. For each sample, productive Simpson clonality was calculated by taking the square root of Simpson's diversity index across productive rearrangements. TCRdb stores this immuneACCESS table with in-frame sequences only. Part of the clones is absent; in the studies checked, under half of the shortfall reflects unresolved V genes, and no reason is known for the rest. V, J and clone size are those of that table, while D and trimming were read from the DNA. In this sample the table shows about 150,000 clones, 80% to 90% of which occur a single time. The ten largest clones add up to 10% of the sample.

Collaborating institutions collected whole blood in K2EDTA tubes following their own protocols. Collaborator samples were shipped for TCRbeta analysis as frozen whole blood, isolated PBMCs, or DNA extracted from either sample type. As regards this clone: Its specific antigen is unknown. Base qualities are not recorded, but no much larger clone differs from it by a single base.

Germline trimming amounts to 2 bases on V and 7 bases on J, with 4 as the count of junction bases outside the gene matches. According to the germline V gene, CDR1 reads MNHEY and CDR2 reads SVGEGT. The CDR3 covers 14 residues, taking in both the cysteine and the phenylalanine. Only the CDR3 portion is preserved as DNA: 42 bases, with reading frame beginning at the first base. Input material: peripheral blood. The TCR comes from a man aged 60-69 years with active or convalescent COVID-19. Recombination joined TRBV6-2 or TRBV6-3 with TRBJ2-1; 8 junctional bases match TRBD1. The DNA sequence is as follows: TGTGCCAGCAGTTACCACAGGGGGGAGAATGAGCAGTTCTTC. It translates as CASSYHRGENEQFF.